One T cell receptor beta chain is described in this entry. Its antigen remains unknown. V was cut by 1 base and J by 2 bases, with 9 bases left in between. Germline loops: CDR1 SGHRS, CDR2 YFSETQ. The CDR3 loop spans 14 amino acids. The repertoire was sequenced with immunoSEQ multiplex PCR; TCRdb's copy has only in-frame clones and lacks some. Here the sample spans under 200,000 clones, approximately 90% being singletons. The data belong to a study of T cell responses to AZD1222 COVID-19 vaccine. General study results and limits: At baseline, just a handful of AZD1222 recipients tested seropositive. Among spike-specific TCRs, nearly half reportedly target unmutated variant regions. The span of vaccine-associated CD4 TCRs extended across spike, with dominance at 160-218 and 743-854. A mostly white British donor set with more females was recruited, and clonal diversity was possibly underestimated.

V gene TRBV5-1 combines with J gene TRBJ2-5, with D tentatively TRBD1 (6 bases). The TCR comes from an adult in good health. Sequenced here: peripheral blood, sampled on day 0 of AZD1222 vaccination. CDR3 bases: TGCGCCAGCAGCTTGATCAGGGGTCAAGAGACCCAGTACTTC. Translated: CASSLIRGQETQYF.